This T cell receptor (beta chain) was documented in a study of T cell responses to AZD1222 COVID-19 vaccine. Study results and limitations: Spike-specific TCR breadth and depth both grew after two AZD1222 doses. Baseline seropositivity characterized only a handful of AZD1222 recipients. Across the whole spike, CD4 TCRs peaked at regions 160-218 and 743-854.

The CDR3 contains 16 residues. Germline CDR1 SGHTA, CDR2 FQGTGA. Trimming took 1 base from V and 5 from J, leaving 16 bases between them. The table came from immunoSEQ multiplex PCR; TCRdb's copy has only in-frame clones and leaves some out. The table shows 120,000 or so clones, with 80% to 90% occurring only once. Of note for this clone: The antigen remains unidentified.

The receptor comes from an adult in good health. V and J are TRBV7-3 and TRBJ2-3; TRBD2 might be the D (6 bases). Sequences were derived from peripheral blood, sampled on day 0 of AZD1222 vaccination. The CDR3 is CASSLRGGTQGDTQYF. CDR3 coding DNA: TGTGCCAGCAGCTTAAGGGGCGGGACCCAGGGAGATACGCAGTATTTT.